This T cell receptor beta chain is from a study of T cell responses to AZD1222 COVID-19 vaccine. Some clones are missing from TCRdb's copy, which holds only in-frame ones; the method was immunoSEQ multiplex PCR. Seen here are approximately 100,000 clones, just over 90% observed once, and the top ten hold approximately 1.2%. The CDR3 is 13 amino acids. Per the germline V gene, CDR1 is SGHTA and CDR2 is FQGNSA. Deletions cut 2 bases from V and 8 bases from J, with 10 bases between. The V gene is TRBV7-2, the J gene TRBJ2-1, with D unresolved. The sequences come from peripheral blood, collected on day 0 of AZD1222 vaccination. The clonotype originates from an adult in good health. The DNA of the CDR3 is TGTGCCAGCAGCTTATGGAGTCGTGATGAGCAGTTCTTC. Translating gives CASSLWSRDEQFF.